The 21 T cell receptor delta chains below were found in one sample sequenced in a study of Vδ1+ human thymocytes (dated by TCRdb to the late 2010s). The instrument given in TCRdb is Illumina MiSeq. RNA extraction was carried out with the RNeasy mini kit, and reverse transcription was then done using Superscript III. To generate the CDR3 amplicons, a multiplex PCR was run using pooled V-gene forward primers together with a constant-region reverse primer that carried Illumina adaptor overhangs. In TCRdb, clones were called once more from the public reads by CATT, and rows of identical DNA were later combined. The sample table contains about 75,000 delta-chain clones; only one count was recorded for about 30% of them. Roughly 0.25% of the sample is in the top ten clones. The research as a whole found: Unlike the oligoclonal repertoires in peripheral blood, the thymic TRG and TRD repertoires appeared highly polyclonal, with Gaussian CDR3 length distributions.

For these TCRs, the target antigens are not known. The sample consisted of Vdelta1+ gamma-delta thymocytes from the thymus. The meaning of the sample's cell subset or site label: FACS-sorted CD3+ TCRalphabeta- TCRVdelta1+ TCRVdelta2- thymocytes. These receptors were collected from a boy less than two years old who had congenital heart surgery.

Details on this clone: The sample has other DNA sequences that encode this CDR3 too. The rearrangement uses TRDV1 and TRDJ1, with 8 bases aligning to TRDD3. The CDR3 contains 25 residues. V was clipped by 2 bases and J by 0 bases; unmatched bases: 32. Germline V gene data show CDR1 as TSWWSYY and CDR2 as QGS. This chain's CDR3 is CALGEGRAAPLPYSYWGGYTDKLIF. The CDR3 DNA sequence: TGTGCTCTTGGGGAAGGTCGGGCGGCCCCACTCCCGTACTCGTACTGGGGGGGCTACACCGATAAACTCATCTTT.

This clone has more than one count but fewer than ten. V and J are TRDV1 and TRDJ1; 7 nucleotides agree with TRDD3. Germline V gene data show CDR1 as TSWWSYY and CDR2 as QGS. Trimming removed 5 bases from V and 0 bases from J; junction bases left unmatched: 15. The CDR3 has 18 residues. CDR3 protein: CALGTIRVGDMYTDKLIF. The DNA of the CDR3 is TGTGCTCTTGGGACCATTAGAGTGGGGGACATGTACACCGATAAACTCATCTTT.

The chain employs TRDV1 and TRDJ1, with TRDD3 matching over 7 bases. V shed 2 bases and J 1 base; nucleotides not matched to a gene: 10. The CDR3 spans 17 residues. In germline, CDR1 is TSWWSYY, CDR2 QGS. CDR3 nucleotide sequence: TGTGCTCTTGGGGAAATCCCCCGCGGGGGATGCACCGATAAACTCATCTTT. Translated: CALGEIPRGGCTDKLIF.

The chain couples TRDV1 to TRDJ1, with 13 bases lining up with TRDD3. The CDR3 runs to 27 residues. CDR1 is TSWWSYY, CDR2 QGS, per germline. Germline trimming cut 4 bases from V and 4 bases from J; bases unmatched to any gene: 39. The DNA for the CDR3 is TGTGCTCTTGGGGCGATCCTTCCTACTGGGGGATACGCCCCCCAGTTTCAGGGTTTGTACACGAACGATAAACTCATCTTT. The encoded protein is CALGAILPTGGYAPQFQGLYTNDKLIF.

The chain has TRDV1 and TRDJ1, with TRDD3 identical over 9 bases. From germline, CDR1 is TSWWSYY and CDR2 QGS. The CDR3 runs to 21 residues. V was pared by 4 bases and J by 0 bases, with 21 bases of the junction left unmatched. The DNA for the CDR3 is TGTGCTCTTGGGGCCCGGGGAATTCCTCCTAACTGGGGGACGTACACCGATAAACTCATCTTT. Encoded protein: CALGARGIPPNWGTYTDKLIF.

In its sample, this clone was seen a few times. The chain uses TRDV1 and TRDJ1; 7 nucleotides align to TRDD3. The CDR3 runs 19 residues. Germline V lookup: CDR1 TSWWSYY, CDR2 QGS. The V and J ends lost 1 base and 2 bases, in that order; junction bases with no gene match: 16. For the CDR3, the DNA is TGTGCTCTTGGGGAACCCGATTCGGGCCCCCTGGGGGGAACCGATAAACTCATCTTT. The encoded protein is CALGEPDSGPLGGTDKLIF.

Only a few counts were recorded for this clone. The rearrangement joins TRDV1 to TRDJ1, with D possibly being TRDD2 (5 bases). The CDR3 runs 16 residues. Germline V gives CDR1 TSWWSYY, CDR2 QGS. The V end lost 3 bases, the J end lost 0 bases, and 14 bases lay between the germline ends. CDR3 protein: CALGDPTSSYTDKLIF. The CDR3 nucleotides are TGTGCTCTTGGGGATCCGACTTCCAGCTACACCGATAAACTCATCTTT.

The J gene is TRDJ1, the V gene TRDV1; D gene uncertain. V lost 1 base and J 6 bases, leaving 18 bases between the germline ends. Germline V gives CDR1 TSWWSYY, CDR2 QGS. The length of the CDR3 is 16 residues. The DNA for the CDR3 is TGTGCTCTTGGGGAACCGTTTCCCACGTTAACGTATAAACTCATCTTT. Its protein product is CALGEPFPTLTYKLIF.

The gene calls are TRDV1 and TRDJ1; the D call may be TRDD2 or TRDD3 (7 bases each). CDR3 length equals 20 residues. Germline assignment: CDR1 TSWWSYY and CDR2 QGS. V was shortened by 1 base and J by 0 bases, with 24 bases between the two germline ends. This CDR3 reads CALGEPTSYYRGIYTDKLIF. DNA for the CDR3: TGTGCTCTTGGGGAACCCACTTCCTATTACCGGGGGATTTACACCGATAAACTCATCTTT.

J is TRDJ1 and V is TRDV2, with no clear D. The V gene lost 9 bases and the J gene lost 11 bases, with 15 bases spanning the gap. From germline, CDR1 is GEAIGNYY and CDR2 EKD. This CDR3 is built from 10 residues. The CDR3 coding sequence is TGTGCCACCCTTACAATCGGGCTCATCTTT. Protein product: CATLTIGLIF.

The chain links TRDV1 to TRDJ1, with D maybe TRDD2 (7 bases). The CDR3 is 20 residues long. Trimming removed 3 bases at V and 0 bases at J, with 26 bases between. Germline V gives CDR1 TSWWSYY, CDR2 QGS. In nucleotides, the CDR3 is TGTGCTCTTGGGGATGCTTTTCCTACGGGGATCCCCCGGTACACCGATAAACTCATCTTT. Its translation is CALGDAFPTGIPRYTDKLIF.

This clone has only a few counts. V gene TRDV1 combines with J gene TRDJ1, with TRDD3 identical over 10 bases. J was trimmed by 7 bases and V by 8 bases; bases with no gene match: 13. Germline loops: CDR1 TSWWSYY, CDR2 QGS. This CDR3 region has 15 residues. CDR3 region: CALTVGDTGHCKLIF. For the CDR3, the DNA is TGTGCTCTTACCGTGGGGGATACTGGCCACTGTAAACTCATCTTT.

The chain links TRDV1 to TRDJ1; D perhaps matches TRDD1 (5 bases). The CDR3 is 16 residues long. Germline lookup yields CDR1 TSWWSYY and CDR2 QGS. The germline V and J ends were trimmed by 4 bases and 3 bases, with 18 bases remaining between them. The CDR3 here is CALGGPKIPHPDKLIF. CDR3 in DNA: TGTGCTCTTGGGGGCCCCAAAATACCCCATCCCGATAAACTCATCTTT.

This chain joins TRDV2 and TRDJ1; 9 bases map to TRDD3. CDR1 is GEAIGNYY, CDR2 EKD, per germline. This CDR3 is 19 amino acids long. Trimming took 0 bases from V and 2 from J; bases not matched to a gene: 15. The chain's CDR3 is CACDTDYFLRTGGTDKLIF. The CDR3 DNA follows: TGTGCCTGTGACACCGACTATTTCCTACGAACTGGGGGAACCGATAAACTCATCTTT.

A few counts support this clone. The chain has TRDV1 and TRDJ1, with TRDD3 matching 12 bases. Germline CDR1 reads TSWWSYY; CDR2 reads QGS. The CDR3 contains 15 residues. Trimming took 3 bases from V and 10 from J; bases not matched to a gene: 9. The CDR3 spells CALGDLLLGDTSLIF. In DNA form, the CDR3 reads TGTGCTCTTGGGGACCTCCTCCTGGGGGATACGTCACTCATCTTT.

This clone was counted a few times. The rearrangement joins TRDV1 to TRDJ1; the D gene could be TRDD2 or TRDD3 (7 bases each). The V and J ends lost 2 bases and 1 base respectively, with 23 bases between them. The germline gives CDR1 TSWWSYY, CDR2 QGS. The length of the CDR3 is 19 residues. CDR3 sequence: CALGEVFLSAWGCTDKLIF. The CDR3 bases are TGTGCTCTTGGGGAAGTCTTCCTATCGGCCTGGGGGTGCACCGATAAACTCATCTTT.

This clone was detected a few times. V gene TRDV1 combines with J gene TRDJ1; TRDD3 aligns across 9 bases. The CDR3 spans 19 residues. Germline V gene data show CDR1 as TSWWSYY and CDR2 as QGS. Unmatched junction bases numbered 14, after V lost 3 bases and J lost 0 bases. CDR3 region: CALGDPATGGYRYTDKLIF. The DNA for the CDR3 is TGTGCTCTTGGGGACCCAGCCACAGGGGGATACAGGTACACCGATAAACTCATCTTT.

This chain links TRDV1 with TRDJ1, with TRDD2 as a possible D gene (6 bases). Germline V lookup: CDR1 TSWWSYY, CDR2 QGS. V lost 3 bases, J lost 3 bases, and 26 bases lay in between. This CDR3 comprises 19 residues. CDR3: CALGDSSSYRLKQADKLIF. DNA of the CDR3: TGTGCTCTTGGGGATAGCTCGTCCTACAGGCTGAAACAAGCCGATAAACTCATCTTT.

This clone was recorded many times. Other DNA sequences in this sample translate to the same CDR3. The chain carries TRDV2 and TRDJ1, with 12 positions matching TRDD3. V shed 1 base and J 0 bases; nucleotides not matched to a gene: 11. This CDR3 is 19 amino acids long. The germline V gene encodes CDR1 GEAIGNYY and CDR2 EKD. CDR3 DNA: TGTGCCTGTGACACTCCCGTACTGGGGGATACATACTACACCGATAAACTCATCTTT. Encoded protein: CACDTPVLGDTYYTDKLIF.

The chain uses TRDV1 and TRDJ1; possibly TRDD2 for D (6 bases). This CDR3 spans 21 amino acids. Germline V lookup: CDR1 TSWWSYY, CDR2 QGS. Trimming took off 2 bases at V and 0 bases at J, with 28 bases between the two ends. The chain's CDR3 is CALGEGRPSRINTEHTDKLIF. As DNA, the CDR3 is TGTGCTCTTGGGGAAGGGAGGCCTTCCCGGATTAATACAGAGCACACCGATAAACTCATCTTT.

The chain is built from TRDV1 and TRDJ1; 12 nucleotides line up with TRDD3. The CDR3 loop spans 21 amino acids. CDR1 TSWWSYY and CDR2 QGS come from the germline V gene. With V trimmed by 4 bases and J by 0 bases, 18 bases remained unmatched. CDR3 coding DNA: TGTGCTCTTGGGGTGATTCCTACGACTGGGGGATACAGGGGGGACACCGATAAACTCATCTTT. Translation: CALGVIPTTGGYRGDTDKLIF.